The 10 T cell receptor beta chains below come from one sample, sequenced in a study of Ad26.COV2.S vaccination and SARS-CoV-2 variants. TCRdb keeps only in-frame clones here, not all; method: immunoSEQ multiplex PCR. The data hold about 320,000 clones, with around four fifths observed a single time. Indicated treatment: some 20 received Ad26.COV2.S at low or high dose, single or two shots; roughly five received placebo; per-sample allocation not given. Sampling took place 63 days after the first vaccine or placebo injection. This specimen consisted of peripheral blood, obtained in a trial of Ad26.COV2.S vaccine versus placebo. These receptors came from a person aged 18-60 years who received the Ad26.COV2.S COVID-19 vaccine or a placebo.

This clone is a singleton in its sample. V is TRBV19 and J is TRBJ1-1; TRBD1 aligns across 10 bases. Trimming removed 4 bases from V and 3 bases from J; junction bases left unmatched: 5. The CDR3 runs to 15 residues. The germline gives CDR1 LNHDA, CDR2 SQIVND (reference sequence). This CDR3 is CASSNRGTGDTEAFF. The CDR3 nucleotides are TGTGCCAGTAGTAACCGCGGGACAGGGGACACTGAAGCTTTCTTT.

This chain connects TRBV27 to TRBJ1-4; no clear D gene. Per the germline V gene, CDR1 is MNHEY and CDR2 is SMNVEV (reference sequence). Trimming shortened V by 6 bases and J by 0 bases, and 8 bases separated the two germline ends. The CDR3 has 14 residues. The CDR3 protein is CASRRGATNEKLFF. The CDR3 DNA reads TGTGCCAGCAGGCGGGGTGCAACTAATGAAAAACTGTTTTTT.

The V call is TRBV3-1 (or the pseudogene TRBV3-2), the J call TRBJ2-1; TRBD2 matches 8 bases. Looked up from germline, CDR1 is LGHDT and CDR2 is YNNKEL (reference sequence). V lost 3 bases, J lost 6 bases, and 10 bases stayed unmatched. This CDR3 contains 16 residues. CDR3: CASSQGSGDSTNEQFF. The CDR3 coding sequence is TGTGCCAGCAGCCAGGGTAGCGGGGACTCTACCAATGAGCAGTTCTTC.

This sequence joins TRBV19 and TRBJ2-7; TRBD1 aligns across 11 bases. This CDR3 spans 15 amino acids. Germline V gene sequence: CDR1 LNHDA, CDR2 SQIVND (reference sequence). With 5 bases clipped from V and 2 bases from J, the junction kept 5 bases outside the gene matches. The CDR3 nucleotides are TGTGCCAGTAGTCACCCGGGACAGGGGGCCTACGAGCAGTACTTC. Its translation is CASSHPGQGAYEQYF.

The CDR3 bases are TGTGCCAGCAGTCCGCGGGGGGTGGGGACAGATACGCAGTATTTT. This encodes CASSPRGVGTDTQYF. The genes are TRBV11-2 and TRBJ2-3, with 8 nucleotides matching TRBD2. Germline CDR1 is SGHAT and CDR2 is FQNNGV. Trimming at V came to 6 bases and at J to 3 bases, leaving 8 bases not matched to a gene. The CDR3 totals 15 residues. Supplemented by reference TRBV11-2 and TRBJ2-3, the full variable domain reads EAGVAQSPRYKIIEKRQSVAFWCNPISGHATLYWYQQILGQGPKLLIQFQNNGVVDDSQLPKDRFSAERLKGVDSTLKIQPAKLEDSAVYLCASSPRGVGTDTQYFGPGTRLTVL.

This rearrangement joins TRBV12-3 or TRBV12-4 to TRBJ2-2, with D uncertain. Trimming shortened V by 5 bases and J by 3 bases, and 7 bases separated the two germline ends. This CDR3 is built from 13 residues. The CDR3 loop is CASSPFDTGELFF. In DNA, the CDR3 is TGTGCCAGCAGTCCCTTTGACACCGGGGAGCTGTTTTTT.

This clone was observed once. This chain uses TRBV5-4 with TRBJ2-7; perhaps D is TRBD1 or TRBD2 (5 bases each). V was trimmed by 0 bases and J by 2 bases, leaving 9 bases between them. The CDR3 covers 14 residues. Germline CDR1 SGHNT, CDR2 YYREEE (reference sequence). CDR3 loop: CASSLGWGPYEQYF. In DNA, the CDR3 is TGTGCCAGCAGCTTGGGGTGGGGACCCTACGAGCAGTACTTC.

The chain combines TRBV19 with TRBJ2-3, with D perhaps matching TRBD1 (6 bases). Trimming removed 1 base at V and 6 bases at J, with 11 bases between. The CDR3 consists of 14 residues. CDR1 LNHDA and CDR2 SQIVND come from the germline V gene (reference sequence). The CDR3 DNA is TGTGCCAGTAGTATAGCACAGGGCGTGGATACGCAGTATTTT. Its translation: CASSIAQGVDTQYF.

This clone was observed once. CDR3 bases: TGTGCCAGCAGTGATCGGGGGGGCGCGGGGACTGAAGCTTTCTTT. It codes for CASSDRGGAGTEAFF. The chain couples TRBV6-1 to TRBJ1-1; D is possibly TRBD1 (6 bases). Trimming removed 3 bases at V and 5 bases at J, with 16 bases between. This CDR3 is 15 amino acids long. Germline V gene sequence: CDR1 MNHNS, CDR2 SASEGT.

The V and J genes are TRBV5-5 and TRBJ1-4, with 7 bases identical to TRBD1. Germline V gene data show CDR1 as SGHKS and CDR2 as YYEKEE (reference sequence). The trim removed 4 bases at V and 0 bases at J, leaving 6 bases unmatched. There are 16 residues in the CDR3. The CDR3 nucleotides read TGTGCCAGCAGCCTCGGGACAGCTACAACTAATGAAAAACTGTTTTTT. This codes for CASSLGTATTNEKLFF.